The 25 T cell receptor beta chains below all came from one sample that was sequenced in a study of identical twins. A single record per CDR3 protein comes from TCRdb applying MiXCR to the 5' RACE reads. The table records about 570,000 distinct CDR3 sequences, roughly 9.9% of them present only once. This sample also belongs to another study, concerning yellow fever vaccine responses in identical twins.

Sequencing used PBMCs. These receptors were obtained from a woman aged 18-30 years in good health.

This chain connects TRBV3-1 to TRBJ2-7; 11 bases are a match to TRBD1. The germline gives CDR1 LGHDT, CDR2 YNNKEL (reference sequence). The CDR3 has 15 amino acids. J gave up 4 bases and V 4 bases, and 6 bases lay outside the gene matches. The CDR3 coding sequence is TGTGCCAGCAGCCGGAGGGACAGGGGGTTTTACGAGCAGTACTTC. Protein sequence: CASSRRDRGFYEQYF.

This clonotype was picked up a small number of times. The V gene is TRBV7-9, the J gene TRBJ1-5; maybe TRBD1 (6 bases). This CDR3 comprises 14 residues. V was trimmed by 1 base and J by 5 bases, leaving 9 bases between them. The germline gives CDR1 SEHNR, CDR2 FQNEAQ (reference sequence). The CDR3 DNA is TGTGCCAGCAGCTTAGGGGACAAATATCAGCCCCAGCATTTT. This gives the protein CASSLGDKYQPQHF.

The rearrangement uses TRBV7-2 and TRBJ2-1; unclear D gene. Trimming removed 2 bases at V and 7 bases at J, with 18 bases between. The V gene's germline CDR1 is SGHTA and CDR2 FQGNSA. The CDR3 is made up of 16 amino acids. This chain's CDR3 is CASSLTVRTVGNEQFF. CDR3 in DNA: TGTGCCAGCAGCTTAACGGTGAGGACGGTTGGTAATGAGCAGTTCTTC.

This clonotype was found many times. CDR3 DNA: TGTGCCAGCAGCTTTCAGGGGTACTATGGCTACACCTTC. Translating it yields CASSFQGYYGYTF. The chain recombines TRBV7-9 with TRBJ1-2; tentatively, D is TRBD1 (6 bases). The V gene lost 3 bases and the J gene lost 3 bases, with 8 bases spanning the gap. The CDR3 is 13 residues long. The germline gives CDR1 SEHNR, CDR2 FQNEAQ (reference sequence).

This sequence joins TRBV10-3 and TRBJ2-2; 11 bases are a match to TRBD2. The germline V gene has CDR1 ENHRY and CDR2 SYGVKD. This CDR3 spans 19 amino acids. The trim removed 1 base at V and 0 bases at J, leaving 7 bases unmatched. The CDR3 sequence is CAISELRLAGFSNTGELFF. In DNA form, the CDR3 reads TGTGCCATCAGTGAGTTACGACTAGCGGGGTTTTCGAACACCGGGGAGCTGTTTTTT.

This clonotype was recorded at least ten times. The V call is TRBV7-3, the J call TRBJ1-4; unclear D gene. CDR1 and CDR2 (germline): SGHTA, FQGTGA. Trimming removed 0 bases from V and 10 bases from J, with 9 bases in between. This CDR3 spans 13 amino acids. Here the CDR3 DNA reads TGTGCCAGCAGCTTAACGGTCGATGGAAAACTGTTTTTT. Translation: CASSLTVDGKLFF.

In this sample, this clonotype turned up many times. This chain joins TRBV29-1 and TRBJ2-1, with D tentatively TRBD1 (6 bases). V was shortened by 4 bases and J by 0 bases, with 13 bases between the two germline ends. Germline V lookup: CDR1 SQVTM, CDR2 ANQGSEA. This CDR3 is built from 15 residues. CDR3 DNA: TGCAGCGTTGGGGGGCTCGGAGGCTCCTACAATGAGCAGTTCTTC. Protein product: CSVGGLGGSYNEQFF.

This clonotype was observed a handful of times. The chain uses TRBV7-2 and TRBJ2-7; perhaps TRBD2 as D (7 bases). Between the trimmed V and J ends, which lost 4 bases and 3 bases, there was a span of 13 bases. Germline CDR1 SGHTA, CDR2 FQGNSA. The CDR3 length is 14 residues. CDR3 sequence: CASSYRGAIYEQYF. The CDR3 DNA is TGTGCCAGCAGCTATCGGGGGGCGATCTACGAGCAGTACTTC.

The table lists this clonotype with a few counts. The V and J genes are TRBV7-9 and TRBJ2-7; D gene unclear. The V end lost 5 bases, the J end lost 2 bases, and 10 bases lay between the germline ends. The CDR3 runs 13 residues. Germline CDR1 and CDR2: SEHNR and FQNEAQ (reference sequence). CDR3 protein: CASSAMSTYEQYF. The DNA of the CDR3 is TGTGCCAGCAGCGCGATGAGTACCTACGAGCAGTACTTC.

The rearrangement links TRBV7-6 to TRBJ2-5; TRBD1 might be the D (5 bases). The CDR3 has 13 amino acids. V lost 5 bases, J lost 7 bases, and 14 bases lay in between. CDR1 SGHVS and CDR2 FNYEAQ come from the germline V gene. The CDR3: CASSPGPQGTQYF. The DNA for the CDR3 is TGTGCCAGCAGCCCAGGACCCCAGGGGACCCAGTACTTC.

This clonotype showed up many times. This chain joins TRBV11-2 and TRBJ2-2; 8 bases fit TRBD2. The length of the CDR3 is 16 residues. CDR1 and CDR2 (germline): SGHAT, FQNNGV. Trimming took 1 base from V and 2 from J; bases not matched to a gene: 3. The CDR3 sequence: CASSLAGGENTGELFF. CDR3 sequence (DNA): TGTGCCAGCAGCTTAGCGGGGGGGGAAAACACCGGGGAGCTGTTTTTT.

Ten or more counts support this clonotype. One junction end disagrees with the germline gene, perhaps due to a read error. The J gene is TRBJ1-5, the V gene TRBV7-9; no clear D. The germline V gene encodes CDR1 SEHNR and CDR2 FQNEAQ (reference sequence). This CDR3 is 12 amino acids long. The CDR3 is CASSLESGGLSF. CDR3 coding DNA: TGTGCCAGCAGCTTAGAGTCCGGAGGACTGTCATTT.

This clonotype was recorded a few times. The chain has TRBV6-1 and TRBJ2-7; the match to TRBD2 covers 15 bases. The ends lost 5 bases at V and 9 bases at J; junction bases unmatched: 2. CDR1 is MNHNS, CDR2 SASEGT, per germline. The CDR3 has 13 residues. The CDR3 sequence: CASSQGLAGGQYF. DNA for the CDR3: TGTGCCAGCAGTCAGGGACTAGCGGGAGGGCAGTACTTC.

This clonotype was picked up many times. The chain recombines TRBV10-3 with TRBJ1-1, with 8 bases matching TRBD1. The germline CDR1 and CDR2 sequences are ENHRY and SYGVKD. The CDR3 loop spans 15 amino acids. V gave up 0 bases and J gave up 1 base; unmatched junction bases: 1. CDR3 nucleotides: TGTGCCATCAGTGAGTCGACAGGGGCGAACACTGAAGCTTTCTTT. Protein sequence: CAISESTGANTEAFF.

This clonotype has a handful of counts. V and J are TRBV28 and TRBJ2-7, with 10 bases fitting TRBD2. The germline gives CDR1 MDHEN, CDR2 SYDVKM. The CDR3 has 14 residues. The V and J ends lost 8 bases and 3 bases, in that order; junction bases with no gene match: 7. The CDR3 protein is CASCGTSERYEQYF. The DNA for the CDR3 is TGTGCCAGCTGCGGGACTAGCGAACGCTACGAGCAGTACTTC. Full variable domain (remainder filled in from reference TRBV28 and TRBJ2-7): DVKVTQSSRYLVKRTGEKVFLECVQDMDHENMFWYRQDPGLGLRLIYFSYDVKMKEKGDIPEGYSVSREKKERFSLILESASTNQTSMYLCASCGTSERYEQYFGPGTRLTVT.

V usage is TRBV6-1 and J usage is TRBJ1-5; weak D call: TRBD1 (6 bases). The CDR3 is 14 residues long. Germline CDR1 MNHNS, CDR2 SASEGT. V lost 6 bases and J lost 3, with 12 bases in between. The CDR3 region has the DNA TGTGCCAGCAGGCTGACAGGAGTCAATCAGCCCCAGCATTTT. Protein sequence: CASRLTGVNQPQHF.

The chain is built from TRBV20-1 and TRBJ2-7, with 10 bases aligning to TRBD2. The germline V gene has CDR1 DFQATT and CDR2 SNEGSKA (reference sequence). With V trimmed by 0 bases and J by 3 bases, 8 bases remained unmatched. The CDR3 totals 16 residues. The CDR3, as DNA: TGCAGTGCTAGAGACCCCTTAGCGGGAGGAAGCTACGAGCAGTACTTC. This sequence encodes CSARDPLAGGSYEQYF.

This clonotype was observed a few times. The chain couples TRBV7-9 to TRBJ2-1; TRBD2 matches at 9 bases. The CDR3 totals 16 residues. Germline V gene data show CDR1 as SEHNR and CDR2 as FQNEAQ (reference sequence). The junction had 8 bases not matched to a gene; V was cut back by 4 bases and J by 4 bases. The CDR3 sequence is CASSSIAGVSYNEQFF. DNA for the CDR3: TGTGCCAGCAGCTCCATAGCGGGAGTATCTTACAATGAGCAGTTCTTC.

V usage is TRBV27 and J usage is TRBJ2-1; the match to TRBD2 covers 9 bases. Germline lookup yields CDR1 MNHEY and CDR2 SMNVEV (reference sequence). V lost 5 bases and J lost 6; bases outside the gene matches: 11. This CDR3 has 16 residues. The CDR3 DNA follows: TGTGCCAGCAGTCTCCTAGCGGGAAATGCATTCAATGAGCAGTTCTTC. Translated, it gives CASSLLAGNAFNEQFF.

The genes are TRBV7-9 and TRBJ2-7, with 9 bases identical to TRBD1. V shed 7 bases, J shed 5 bases, and the junction held 9 bases outside the gene matches. The CDR3 is 14 residues long. The germline V gene encodes CDR1 SEHNR and CDR2 FQNEAQ (reference sequence). CDR3 DNA sequence: TGTGCCAGCAACGCCGGGACAGGGAACCACGAGCAGTACTTC. Its protein product is CASNAGTGNHEQYF. Variable domain in full (rest from reference TRBV7-9 and TRBJ2-7): DTGVSQNPRHKITKRGQNVTFRCDPISEHNRLYWYRQTLGQGPEFLTYFQNEAQLEKSRLLSDRFSAERPKGSFSTLEIQRTEQGDSAMYLCASNAGTGNHEQYFGPGTRLTVT.

This clonotype was seen repeatedly, ten times or more. This chain uses TRBV12-3 or TRBV12-4 with TRBJ1-3; a weak D match, TRBD1 (6 bases). Trimming pared 1 base from V and 0 bases from J, leaving 10 bases between. This CDR3 is 16 amino acids long. The CDR3 reads CASSLGTAVSGNTIYF. The DNA of the CDR3 is TGTGCCAGCAGTTTAGGGACAGCCGTCTCTGGAAACACCATATATTTT.

The table lists this clonotype with a few counts. The rearrangement uses TRBV5-6 and TRBJ2-3; 7 nucleotides align to TRBD1. V dropped 3 bases and J dropped 3; count of bases not matched to a gene: 7. The CDR3 is made up of 15 amino acids. CDR1 is SGHDT, CDR2 YYEEEE, per germline. The CDR3 loop reads CASSSLRGQTDTQYF. The CDR3 DNA reads TGTGCCAGCAGCTCCCTAAGGGGGCAGACAGATACGCAGTATTTT.

On this clonotype: Germline is not matched at one junction end, which may reflect a read error. The chain carries TRBV3-1 and TRBJ2-5; TRBD2 agrees at 13 bases. CDR3 size: 18 residues. Germline CDR1 LGHDT, CDR2 YNNKEL (reference sequence). The DNA for the CDR3 is TGTACCAGCAGTCCCCTAGGACTAGCGGGGGCCTACCAAGAGACCCAGTACTTC. Encoded protein: CTSSPLGLAGAYQETQYF.

This sequence joins TRBV4-3 and TRBJ2-5; the match to TRBD2 covers 9 bases. In germline, CDR1 is LGHNA, CDR2 YSLEER. The CDR3 loop spans 17 amino acids. The V and J ends lost 1 base and 2 bases, in that order; junction bases with no gene match: 8. In DNA, the CDR3 is TGCGCCAGCAGCCAAGCACTAGCGGGCGCGCCTCAAGAGACCCAGTACTTC. It codes for CASSQALAGAPQETQYF.

In this sample, this clonotype turned up a few times. The chain carries TRBV25-1 and TRBJ2-3, with 10 bases lining up with TRBD2. From germline, CDR1 is MGHDK and CDR2 SYGVNS. The CDR3 has 16 amino acids. Germline trimming cut 1 base from V and 5 bases from J; bases unmatched to any gene: 6. CDR3 protein: CASSELASGGLDTQYF. The CDR3 DNA is TGTGCCAGCAGTGAATTGGCTAGCGGGGGCTTAGATACGCAGTATTTT.